These 16 T cell receptor beta chains share one sample of origin, sequenced in a study of regulatory T cells in long-lasting Graves disease. Noted time point: newly diagnosed GD, antithyroid drugs for less than 3 months. Following extraction of RNA from PBMCs, that RNA was used to make the TCR library. Assembly of TCR beta libraries relied on iRepertoire HTBI primers together with Arm-PCR of CDR3 regions. Using its own MiXCR run on the multiplex PCR reads, TCRdb lists one record per CDR3 protein. This table holds approximately 400,000 distinct CDR3 sequences, about 14% found once. Specimen: peripheral blood mononuclear cells (PBMCs), collected at new diagnosis, from a patient treated with antithyroid drugs. The receptor source for this set is a female donor with Graves disease.

This clonotype was counted at least ten times. The chain is built from TRBV24-1 and TRBJ1-1; D perhaps matches TRBD1 (6 bases). The germline V gene has CDR1 KGHDR and CDR2 SFDVKD. Trimming left V 5 bases short and J 4 bases short, with 16 bases between. The CDR3 extends over 15 amino acids. The CDR3 region is CATSGTEGEITEAFF. The DNA of the CDR3 is TGTGCCACCAGTGGGACGGAGGGGGAAATCACTGAAGCTTTCTTT.

This clonotype was observed at least ten times. CDR3 DNA sequence: TGTGCCAGCCAAGAGGGGGCGGGTGGCTACACCTTC. Translated, it gives CASQEGAGGYTF. J is TRBJ1-2 and V is TRBV6-2 or TRBV6-3; 7 bases are a match to TRBD1. The CDR3 is 12 amino acids. Per the germline V gene, CDR1 is MNHEY and CDR2 is SVGEGT. Unmatched junction bases numbered 7, after V lost 8 bases and J lost 7 bases.

The rearrangement links TRBV7-2 to TRBJ2-3; D possibly corresponds to TRBD2 (5 bases). The CDR3 covers 13 residues. Trimming stripped 4 bases from V and 2 bases from J, with 7 bases between. CDR1 is SGHTA and CDR2 is FQGNSA in the germline V gene. CDR3 sequence reads: CASSWEITDTQYF. The CDR3 DNA is TGTGCCAGCAGCTGGGAGATCACAGATACGCAGTATTTT.

The chain combines TRBV7-3 with TRBJ2-7, with 12 positions matching TRBD1. Germline V gives CDR1 SGHTA, CDR2 FQGTGA. Unmatched junction bases numbered 6, after V lost 5 bases and J lost 4 bases. The CDR3 is 15 amino acids. The chain's CDR3 is CASSAGTGGPYEQYF. CDR3 sequence (DNA): TGTGCCAGCAGCGCCGGGACAGGGGGCCCGTACGAGCAGTACTTC. The full variable domain, rest sourced from reference TRBV7-3 and TRBJ2-7, is GAGVSQTPSNKVTEKGKYVELRCDPISGHTALYWYRQSLGQGPEFLIYFQGTGAADDSGLPNDRFFAVRPEGSVSTLKIQRTERGDSAVYLCASSAGTGGPYEQYFGPGTRLTVT.

This clonotype occurred once. In DNA, the CDR3 is TGTGCCTGCTCTGGGGACGGGACAGGGCACTACGAGCAGTACTTC. Amino acid sequence: CACSGDGTGHYEQYF. The rearrangement joins TRBV7-2 to TRBJ2-7; 9 nucleotides match TRBD1. Per germline, CDR1 SGHTA and CDR2 FQGNSA. CDR3 length: 15 residues. The J segment lost 3 bases and the V segment lost 11 bases, leaving 14 bases of the junction unmatched.

As to this clonotype: It is likely a read error: a sequence one base away is far more abundant. The rearrangement uses TRBV9 and TRBJ2-7; D ambiguous. The CDR3 spans 15 residues. V was cut by 0 bases and J by 10 bases, with 20 bases left in between. CDR1 is SGDLS and CDR2 is YYNGEE in the germline V gene. In DNA, the CDR3 is TGTGCCAGCAGCGTAGAAGGGCAATTTGCTGAGGCCCAGTACTTC. Encoded protein: CASSVEGQFAEAQYF.

In this sample, this clonotype turned up many times. This rearrangement joins TRBV7-2 to TRBJ2-1; possible D gene TRBD2, 6 bases. Between the trimmed V and J ends, which lost 6 bases and 9 bases, there was a span of 15 bases. The germline V gene encodes CDR1 SGHTA and CDR2 FQGNSA. This CDR3 has 13 amino acids. CDR3 sequence: CASRWDSGTEQFF. The CDR3 nucleotides read TGTGCCAGCAGATGGGACTCGGGAACTGAGCAGTTCTTC.

Many counts were recorded for this clonotype. The chain is built from TRBV20-1 and TRBJ1-2; D gene uncertain. This CDR3 has 16 residues. V was shortened by 6 bases and J by 0 bases, with 20 bases between the two germline ends. CDR1 is DFQATT, CDR2 SNEGSKA, per germline (reference sequence). The CDR3 DNA is TGCAGTGCCCTCAGTTCGGAGGATACCGCTAACTATGGCTACACCTTC. Residues: CSALSSEDTANYGYTF.

This clonotype came up many times. The chain uses TRBV6-2 or TRBV6-3 and TRBJ2-1; 7 bases are shared with TRBD2. There are 16 residues in the CDR3. Trimming at V came to 6 bases and at J to 1 base, leaving 9 bases not matched to a gene. The germline gives CDR1 MNHEY, CDR2 SVGEGT. For the CDR3, the DNA is TGTGCCAGCAGGCCCCTAGCGGCTCTTTCCTACAATGAGCAGTTCTTC. This gives the protein CASRPLAALSYNEQFF.

A note on this clonotype: A much larger clonotype is one base distant, so this may be a read error. The rearrangement uses TRBV7-2 and TRBJ1-1, with a tentative D call TRBD1 (6 bases). CDR3 length: 17 amino acids. Germline lookup yields CDR1 SGHTA and CDR2 FQGNSA. V was shortened by 5 bases and J by 1 base, with 20 bases between the two germline ends. The CDR3 sequence: CASSLTLGGAANTEAFF. The DNA for the CDR3 is TGTGCCAGCAGCCTAACCCTTGGGGGGGCGGCGAACACTGAAGCTTTCTTT.

The sample holds many counts of this clonotype. The chain carries TRBV28 and TRBJ2-1, with 10 positions matching TRBD1. The CDR3 spans 15 residues. The V segment lost 5 bases and the J segment 8 bases; nucleotides outside the gene matches: 9. Germline assignment: CDR1 MDHEN and CDR2 SYDVKM. The CDR3, as DNA: TGTGCCAGCAGTCACCAGACAGGGGGCAGGCATGAGCAGTTCTTC. Translated, it gives CASSHQTGGRHEQFF.

This clonotype appeared a few times. This chain connects TRBV29-1 to TRBJ2-7; D remains unclear. The germline V and J ends were trimmed by 4 bases and 3 bases, with 7 bases remaining between them. This CDR3 contains 11 residues. Germline assignment: CDR1 SQVTM and CDR2 ANQGSEA. The CDR3 coding sequence is TGCAGCGTTGTTACGAGCTACGAGCAGTACTTC. Amino acid sequence: CSVVTSYEQYF.

In this sample, this clonotype turned up a few times. The genes are TRBV30 and TRBJ1-6; D is unclear. CDR3 length equals 13 residues. Germline CDR1 GTSNPN, CDR2 SVGIG (reference sequence). V lost 3 bases and J 9 bases, leaving 12 bases between the germline ends. CDR3 loop: CAWRRRILSPLHF. The CDR3 DNA is TGTGCCTGGAGGAGACGGATTCTTTCACCCCTCCACTTT.

This clonotype was recorded a few times. The V call is TRBV13, the J call TRBJ1-1; 7 positions match TRBD1. In germline, CDR1 is PRHDT, CDR2 FYEKMQ (reference sequence). J gave up 10 bases and V 3 bases, and 11 bases lay outside the gene matches. CDR3 length: 14 amino acids. The CDR3 nucleotides are TGTGCCAGCAGCTTCGGTAGACAGGGACGAGGAGCTTTCTTT. Translation gives CASSFGRQGRGAFF.

This clonotype was observed at least ten times. The CDR3 sequence is CASSLLIGNNEQFF. CDR3 sequence (DNA): TGTGCCAGCAGCTTATTAATCGGTAATAATGAGCAGTTCTTC. The J gene is TRBJ2-1, the V gene TRBV11-1; D is unclear. CDR3 size: 14 residues. V shed 2 bases and J shed 7 bases, with 12 bases lying between them. CDR1 is SGHAT, CDR2 FQDESV, per germline (reference sequence).

The V call is TRBV20-1, the J call TRBJ1-1, with D perhaps TRBD1 (6 bases). With 1 base removed from V and 1 base from J, the gap between germline ends came to 13 bases. The V gene's germline CDR1 is DFQATT and CDR2 SNEGSKA (reference sequence). The CDR3 runs 15 residues. The CDR3 sequence: CSARGPQGKNTEAFF. For the CDR3, the DNA is TGCAGTGCTAGAGGTCCCCAGGGGAAGAACACTGAAGCTTTCTTT.